This entry lists 17 T cell receptor beta chains sequenced from one sample in a study of cytomegalovirus exposure and HLA in healthy donors. The PCR ran on 60 Vbeta and 13 Jbeta primers. Repertoires were generated with immunoSEQ multiplex PCR, while TCRdb's copy carries only in-frame clones and drops some. The table includes about 140,000 clones, 75% to 80% detected once. The specimen sequenced was PBMCs. The receptor source for this set is a woman aged 18-30 years in good health and CMV-seropositive.

The chain uses TRBV7-2 and TRBJ2-1; TRBD2 matches at 8 bases. J gave up 9 bases and V 1 base, and 5 bases lay outside the gene matches. Per the germline V gene, CDR1 is SGHTA and CDR2 is FQGNSA. The CDR3 has 14 residues. CDR3 coding DNA: TGTGCCAGCAGCTTAGGAGCGGGGGTCGGTGAGCAGTTCTTC. Its translation is CASSLGAGVGEQFF.

V usage is TRBV9 and J usage is TRBJ1-4; 7 bases map to TRBD1. The CDR3 runs 15 residues. Losses at the gene ends were 0 bases for V and 3 bases for J; bases not matched to a gene: 2. Germline V CDR1 and CDR2: SGDLS, YYNGEE. CDR3 region: CASSVGTGANEKLFF. DNA for the CDR3: TGTGCCAGCAGCGTAGGGACAGGTGCTAATGAAAAACTGTTTTTT.

The CDR3 loop is CASSRGQLNTEAFF. The CDR3 DNA is TGTGCCAGCAGCAGGGGACAGTTGAACACTGAAGCTTTCTTT. V gene TRBV27 combines with J gene TRBJ1-1; 7 bases agree with TRBD1. Germline assignment: CDR1 MNHEY and CDR2 SMNVEV (reference sequence). The length of the CDR3 is 14 residues. The ends lost 6 bases at V and 0 bases at J; junction bases unmatched: 4.

As regards this clone: The same CDR3 arises from other DNA sequences in this sample as well. This chain uses TRBV7-9 with TRBJ1-5, with a weak D call TRBD1 (5 bases). The CDR3 is made up of 14 amino acids. Germline V gene data show CDR1 as SEHNR and CDR2 as FQNEAQ (reference sequence). V gave up 4 bases and J gave up 0 bases, with 7 bases separating them. The CDR3, as DNA: TGTGCCAGCAGCTCAGACAGTAGCAATCAGCCCCAGCATTTT. Translation: CASSSDSSNQPQHF.

The rearrangement uses TRBV5-1 and TRBJ1-1; D perhaps matches TRBD1 (5 bases). Trimming removed 3 bases at V and 2 bases at J, with 8 bases between. This CDR3 contains 13 residues. From germline, CDR1 is SGHRS and CDR2 YFSETQ. The CDR3 reads CASSSTVNTEAFF. CDR3 in DNA: TGCGCCAGCAGCTCGACAGTTAACACTGAAGCTTTCTTT.

The chain has TRBV19 and TRBJ2-7; 12 bases align to TRBD1. Germline V gives CDR1 LNHDA, CDR2 SQIVND (reference sequence). The junction had 3 bases not matched to a gene; V was cut back by 3 bases and J by 3 bases. The CDR3 extends over 15 amino acids. The CDR3 sequence: CASSIGTGGHYEQYF. Written as DNA, the CDR3 is TGTGCCAGTAGTATTGGGACAGGGGGCCACTACGAGCAGTACTTC.

This chain connects TRBV4-2 to TRBJ1-6; D may be TRBD1 (5 bases). The CDR3 runs 19 residues. Germline V gene lookup returns CDR1 LGHNA and CDR2 YNFKEQ. The germline V and J ends were trimmed by 4 bases and 0 bases, with 19 bases remaining between them. As DNA, the CDR3 is TGTGCCAGCAGCCGAGAACAGGATAAGGGCAGCTCCTATAATTCACCCCTCCACTTT. Its translation: CASSREQDKGSSYNSPLHF.

V gene TRBV30 combines with J gene TRBJ1-1; 7 bases line up with TRBD1. The CDR3 contains 14 residues. V lost 0 bases, J lost 6 bases, and 7 bases stayed unmatched. Germline V gene data show CDR1 as GTSNPN and CDR2 as SVGIG (reference sequence). CDR3 sequence: CAWSVPGGYSEAFF. The CDR3 nucleotides read TGTGCCTGGAGTGTTCCAGGGGGGTACTCTGAAGCTTTCTTT.

The V call is TRBV9, the J call TRBJ1-1, with 8 bases matching TRBD1. The CDR3 spans 16 residues. Unmatched junction bases numbered 4, after V lost 0 bases and J lost 0 bases. Germline V gives CDR1 SGDLS, CDR2 YYNGEE. CDR3 in amino acids: CASSVGPGGMNTEAFF. The CDR3 region has the DNA TGTGCCAGCAGCGTAGGTCCAGGGGGCATGAACACTGAAGCTTTCTTT. Full variable domain (rest looked up from reference TRBV9 and TRBJ1-1): DSGVTQTPKHLITATGQRVTLRCSPRSGDLSVYWYQQSLDQGLQFLIQYYNGEERAKGNILERFSAQQFPDLHSELNLSSLELGDSALYFCASSVGPGGMNTEAFFGQGTRLTVV.

The V gene is TRBV5-1, the J gene TRBJ2-3; 12 bases align to TRBD2. V dropped 7 bases and J dropped 4; count of bases not matched to a gene: 4. CDR3 size: 14 residues. Germline loops: CDR1 SGHRS, CDR2 YFSETQ. CDR3 sequence: CASFGLAGSDTQYF. The CDR3 DNA reads as TGCGCCAGCTTCGGACTAGCGGGGTCAGATACGCAGTATTTT.

This chain uses TRBV5-1 with TRBJ1-2; D uncertain. V lost 0 bases and J 8 bases, leaving 11 bases between the germline ends. This CDR3 is 13 amino acids long. Germline CDR1 and CDR2: SGHRS and YFSETQ. Here the CDR3 DNA reads TGCGCCAGCAGCTTGGAGCCCCTCCGGGGCTACACCTTC. Residues: CASSLEPLRGYTF.

J is TRBJ2-1 and V is TRBV6-5; D perhaps matches TRBD2 (5 bases). Trimming pared 0 bases from V and 5 bases from J, leaving 11 bases between. Germline lookup yields CDR1 MNHEY and CDR2 SVGAGI. The CDR3 is 15 amino acids. The CDR3 is CASSYSIERNNEQFF. The CDR3 DNA reads TGTGCCAGCAGTTACTCGATAGAGCGGAACAATGAGCAGTTCTTC.

This clone was found a few times. The V gene is TRBV5-1, the J gene TRBJ2-5; 9 bases align to TRBD1. Germline CDR1 SGHRS, CDR2 YFSETQ. The CDR3 contains 15 residues. V was pared by 1 base and J by 5 bases, with 6 bases of the junction left unmatched. CDR3 in amino acids: CASSLTGGIGETQYF. CDR3 coding DNA: TGCGCCAGCAGCTTGACAGGGGGCATTGGGGAGACCCAGTACTTC.

The gene calls are TRBV6-1 and TRBJ1-1, with TRBD1 matching 8 bases. Looked up from germline, CDR1 is MNHNS and CDR2 is SASEGT. The CDR3 is 14 residues long. V lost 10 bases and J lost 5; bases outside the gene matches: 12. CDR3 bases: TGTGCCATCATCGAGCCAGGACAGGGAACTGAAGCTTTCTTT. It is translated as CAIIEPGQGTEAFF.

The J gene is TRBJ2-5, the V gene TRBV5-1, with D possibly matching TRBD1 (6 bases). The germline CDR1 and CDR2 sequences are SGHRS and YFSETQ. Trimming took off 2 bases at V and 4 bases at J, with 12 bases between the two ends. This CDR3 comprises 14 residues. CDR3 loop: CASSLGGQRETQYF. DNA for the CDR3: TGCGCCAGCAGCTTAGGGGGACAAAGAGAGACCCAGTACTTC.

This clone appeared a few times. The V call is TRBV19, the J call TRBJ2-2; D gene uncertain. This CDR3 contains 14 residues. CDR1 and CDR2 (germline): LNHDA, SQIVND (reference sequence). Trimming took off 5 bases at V and 4 bases at J, with 11 bases between the two ends. CDR3 sequence reads: CASSLISGTGELFF. The CDR3 DNA follows: TGTGCCAGTAGTCTGATATCGGGCACCGGGGAGCTGTTTTTT.

This chain joins TRBV6-1 and TRBJ1-2; 11 bases match TRBD1. There are 15 residues in the CDR3. Germline lookup yields CDR1 MNHNS and CDR2 SASEGT. V dropped 1 base and J dropped 4; count of bases not matched to a gene: 2. This CDR3 reads CASSEGGQGGYGYTF. The CDR3 DNA follows: TGTGCCAGCAGTGAAGGGGGACAGGGGGGCTATGGCTACACCTTC.